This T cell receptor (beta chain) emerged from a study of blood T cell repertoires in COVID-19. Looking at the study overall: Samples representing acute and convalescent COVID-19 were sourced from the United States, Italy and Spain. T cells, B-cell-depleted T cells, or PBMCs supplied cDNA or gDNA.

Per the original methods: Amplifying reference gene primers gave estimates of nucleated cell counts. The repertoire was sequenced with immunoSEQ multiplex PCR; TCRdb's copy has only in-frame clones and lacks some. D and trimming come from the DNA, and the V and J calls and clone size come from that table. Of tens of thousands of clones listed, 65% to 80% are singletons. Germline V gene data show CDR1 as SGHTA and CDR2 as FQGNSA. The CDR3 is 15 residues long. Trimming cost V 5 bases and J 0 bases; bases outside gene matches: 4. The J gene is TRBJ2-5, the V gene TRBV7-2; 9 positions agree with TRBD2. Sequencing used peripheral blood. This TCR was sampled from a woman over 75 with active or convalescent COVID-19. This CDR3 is CASSPIAGDQETQYF. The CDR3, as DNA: TGTGCCAGCAGCCCAATAGCGGGGGACCAAGAGACCCAGTACTTC. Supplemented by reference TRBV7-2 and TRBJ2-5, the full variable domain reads GAGVSQSPSNKVTEKGKDVELRCDPISGHTALYWYRQSLGQGLEFLIYFQGNSAPDKSGLPSDRFSAERTGGSVSTLTIQRTQQEDSAVYLCASSPIAGDQETQYFGPGTRLLVL.